This T cell receptor beta chain came from a study of cytomegalovirus exposure and HLA in healthy donors. The CDR3 covers 13 residues. Deletions cut 5 bases from V and 7 bases from J, with 12 bases between. Germline V gene sequence: CDR1 SGHTA, CDR2 FQGTGA. PCR involved 60 Vbeta and 13 Jbeta primers. TCRdb's copy holds only in-frame clones and misses some; the assay was immunoSEQ multiplex PCR. The table has fewer than 120,000 clones, about four fifths seen once. Sequencing was performed on PBMCs. The sequence was obtained from a woman between 55 and 75 years old in good health and CMV-seropositive. This chain joins TRBV7-3 and TRBJ1-5, with a weak D call TRBD1 (5 bases). The CDR3 here is CASSPGAGQPQHF. CDR3 DNA: TGTGCCAGCAGCCCCGGGGCGGGACAGCCCCAGCATTTT.